This T cell receptor beta chain emerged from a study of chronic HIV infection and antiretroviral therapy. This CDR3 comprises 15 residues. CDR1 is KGHSH and CDR2 is LQKENI in the germline V gene. V was cut by 6 bases and J by 3 bases, with 17 bases left in between. Via MiXCR, TCRdb re-called the 5' RACE reads, giving one row per CDR3 protein. The sample includes some 43,000 distinct CDR3 sequences, over 15% of them seen just once. This clonotype was found a few times. This chain links TRBV18 with TRBJ1-1; D possibly corresponds to TRBD1 (5 bases). The sequence came from an adult who had HIV and had not received antiretroviral therapy, or was an uninfected healthy control (not recorded which). The sequenced material came from peripheral blood. The CDR3 loop is CASSTTGLKDTEAFF. CDR3 in DNA: TGTGCCAGCTCCACGACGGGGCTTAAGGACACTGAAGCTTTCTTT.